In its sample, the clone carrying this T cell receptor (delta chain) was seen a few times. What it binds is not known. The data were taken from a study of Vδ1+ human thymocytes. Thymocytes were sorted as CD3+ TCRVdelta1+ TCRVdelta2- after alphabeta T cell depletion. Between about 97% and 99.6% of sorted thymocytes were Vdelta1+. V trimming: 2 bases; J trimming: 0 bases; junction bases outside the gene matches: 1. The germline gives CDR1 TSWWSYY, CDR2 QGS. This CDR3 region has 15 residues. Study-level results: In the thymus, TRG and TRD repertoires looked highly polyclonal with Gaussian CDR3 lengths. TRG sequences recurred across donors, whereas TRD sequences stayed essentially private. About 20% of thymic delta-chain sequences were Vdelta2, with few Vdelta3, unlike blood Vdelta1+ controls.

Sequences come from RNA converted to cDNA by reverse transcription. Pooled V-gene forward primers with one constant-region reverse primer generated the CDR3 amplicons by multiplex PCR. TCRdb fed the multiplex PCR reads to CATT. This sample has over 65,000 delta-chain clones; around 32% occur once, and the top ten carry about 0.26%. The chain has TRDV1 and TRDJ1; 9 nucleotides line up with TRDD3. Input material: Vdelta1+ gamma-delta thymocytes from the thymus. The subset: FACS-sorted CD3+ TCRalphabeta- TCRVdelta1+ TCRVdelta2- thymocytes. This sequence was found in a boy less than two years old who had congenital heart surgery. Here the CDR3 reads CALGEAGGYTDKLIF. The CDR3 region has the DNA TGTGCTCTTGGGGAAGCTGGGGGATACACCGATAAACTCATCTTT.